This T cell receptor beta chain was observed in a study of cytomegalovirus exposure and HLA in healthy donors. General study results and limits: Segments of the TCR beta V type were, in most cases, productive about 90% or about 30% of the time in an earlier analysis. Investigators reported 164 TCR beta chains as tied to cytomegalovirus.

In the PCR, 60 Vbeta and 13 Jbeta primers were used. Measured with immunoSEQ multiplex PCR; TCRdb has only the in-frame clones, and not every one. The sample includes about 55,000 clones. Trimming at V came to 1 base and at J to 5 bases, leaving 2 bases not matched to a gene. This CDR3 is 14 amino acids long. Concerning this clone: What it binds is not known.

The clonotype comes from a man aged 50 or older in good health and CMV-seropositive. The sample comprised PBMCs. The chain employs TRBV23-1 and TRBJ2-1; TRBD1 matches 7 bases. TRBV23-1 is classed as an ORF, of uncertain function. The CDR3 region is CASSQWDSNNEQFF. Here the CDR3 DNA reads TGCGCCAGCAGTCAATGGGACAGCAACAATGAGCAGTTCTTC.